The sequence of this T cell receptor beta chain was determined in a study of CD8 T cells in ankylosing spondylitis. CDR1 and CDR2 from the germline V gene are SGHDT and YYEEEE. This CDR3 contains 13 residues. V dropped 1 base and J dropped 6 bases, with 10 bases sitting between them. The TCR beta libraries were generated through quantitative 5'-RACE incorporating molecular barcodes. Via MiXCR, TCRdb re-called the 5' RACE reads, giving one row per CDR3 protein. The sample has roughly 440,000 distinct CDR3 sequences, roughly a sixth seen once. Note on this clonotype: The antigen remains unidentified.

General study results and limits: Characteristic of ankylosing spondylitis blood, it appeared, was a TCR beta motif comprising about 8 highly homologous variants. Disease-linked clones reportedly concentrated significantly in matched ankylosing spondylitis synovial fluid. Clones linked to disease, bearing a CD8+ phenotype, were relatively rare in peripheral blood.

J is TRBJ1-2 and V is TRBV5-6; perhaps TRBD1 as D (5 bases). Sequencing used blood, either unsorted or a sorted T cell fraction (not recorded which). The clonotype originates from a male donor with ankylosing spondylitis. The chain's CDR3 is CASSLPGTHGYTF. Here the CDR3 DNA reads TGTGCCAGCAGCTTGCCAGGGACCCATGGCTACACCTTC. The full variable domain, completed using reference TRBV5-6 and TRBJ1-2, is DAGVTQSPTHLIKTRGQQVTLRCSPKSGHDTVSWYQQALGQGPQFIFQYYEEEERQRGNFPDRFSGHQFPNYSSELNVNALLLGDSALYLCASSLPGTHGYTFGSGTRLTVV.